This T cell receptor (beta chain) was profiled in a study of cytomegalovirus exposure and HLA in healthy donors. This clone occurred a few times. Antigen: not known. At one end, the junction sequence differs from germline, possibly due to a read error. In the PCR, 60 Vbeta and 13 Jbeta primers were used. The protocol was immunoSEQ multiplex PCR, while the TCRdb copy is restricted to in-frame clones and leaves out a portion. The table lists 100,000 to 150,000 clones, 73% of them singletons. Study-level findings and limits: Most TCRs appeared rarely, but some public TCRs recurred in many donors. Analyses of presence/absence relied on an assumption of roughly uniform sequencing depth across donors.

The sequenced material came from PBMCs. This receptor was identified in a man aged 60 to 75 in good health and CMV-seropositive.

In DNA, the CDR3 is TGTGCTAGCAGCTTAGAACCACTGAGTACCCAGTACTTC. Its translation: CASSLEPLSTQYF. The V call is TRBV7-7, the J call TRBJ2-5, with D unclear. The CDR3 has 13 residues. Germline V gene data show CDR1 as SSHAT and CDR2 as FNYEAQ (reference sequence).